This T cell receptor (beta chain) was retrieved from a study of blood T cells in healthy people across ages. Using a J-beta primer mix together with a sample-barcoded 5' primer, a second PCR was run for roughly 7 to 11 cycles. TCRdb ran MiXCR on the 5' RACE reads and lists one entry per CDR3 protein. In the table there are 700,000 or so distinct CDR3 sequences, about 20% of which are singletons. The CDR3 length is 13 residues. The V end was cut by 4 bases, the J end by 5 bases, with 11 bases between. In its sample, this clonotype was seen a few times. Extraction yielded at least 6 micrograms of total RNA per sample.

The material sequenced was blood. The chain has TRBV12-3 or TRBV12-4 and TRBJ1-1; D is unclear. The sequence came from a man between 65 and 79 years old in good health. CDR3 coding DNA: TGTGCCAGCAGTTACCTCTGGGATACTGAAGCTTTCTTT. It encodes CASSYLWDTEAFF.